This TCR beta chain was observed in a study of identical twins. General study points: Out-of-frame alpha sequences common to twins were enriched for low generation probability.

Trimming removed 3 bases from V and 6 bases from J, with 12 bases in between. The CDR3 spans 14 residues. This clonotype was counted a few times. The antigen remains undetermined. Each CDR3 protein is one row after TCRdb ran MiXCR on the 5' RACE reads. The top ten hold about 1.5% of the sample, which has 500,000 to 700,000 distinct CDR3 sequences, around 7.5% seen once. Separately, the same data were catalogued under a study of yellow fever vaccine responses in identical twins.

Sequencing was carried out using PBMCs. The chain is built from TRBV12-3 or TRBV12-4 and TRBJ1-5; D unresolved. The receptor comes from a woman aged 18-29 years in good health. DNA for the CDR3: TGTGCCAGCAGTTTTTTCCTAGCCAGTCAGCCCCAGCATTTT. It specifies CASSFFLASQPQHF.